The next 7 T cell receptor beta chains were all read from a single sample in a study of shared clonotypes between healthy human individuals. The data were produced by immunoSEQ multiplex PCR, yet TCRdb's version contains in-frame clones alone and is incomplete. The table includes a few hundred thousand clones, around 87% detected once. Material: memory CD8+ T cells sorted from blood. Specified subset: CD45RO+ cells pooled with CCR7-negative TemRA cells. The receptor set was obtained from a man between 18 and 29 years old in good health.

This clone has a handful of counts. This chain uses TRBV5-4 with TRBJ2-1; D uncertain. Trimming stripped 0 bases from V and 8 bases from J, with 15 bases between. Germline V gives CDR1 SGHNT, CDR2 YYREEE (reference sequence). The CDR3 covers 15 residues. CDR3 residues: CASSLVARPPDEQFF. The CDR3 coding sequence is TGTGCCAGCAGCTTGGTGGCACGCCCTCCCGATGAGCAGTTCTTC.

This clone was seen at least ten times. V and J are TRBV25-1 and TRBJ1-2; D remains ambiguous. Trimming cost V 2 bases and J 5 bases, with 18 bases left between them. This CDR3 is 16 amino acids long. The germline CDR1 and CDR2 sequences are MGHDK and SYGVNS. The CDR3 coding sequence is TGTGCCAGCAGTGAACCCTCAAACGAGCCGCTTTATGGCTACACCTTC. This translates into CASSEPSNEPLYGYTF.

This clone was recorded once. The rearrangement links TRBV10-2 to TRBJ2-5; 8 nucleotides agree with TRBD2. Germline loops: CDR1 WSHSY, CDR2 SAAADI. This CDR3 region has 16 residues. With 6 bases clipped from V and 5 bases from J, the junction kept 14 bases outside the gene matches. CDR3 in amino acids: CASSRELAAQRETQYF. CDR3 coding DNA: TGCGCCAGCAGCCGGGAACTAGCGGCCCAACGGGAGACCCAGTACTTC.

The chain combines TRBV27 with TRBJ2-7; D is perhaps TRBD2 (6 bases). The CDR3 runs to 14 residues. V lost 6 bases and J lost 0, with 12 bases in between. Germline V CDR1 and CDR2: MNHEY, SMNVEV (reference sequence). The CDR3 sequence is CASSLSGASYEQYF. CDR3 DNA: TGTGCCAGCAGCCTTAGCGGAGCCTCCTACGAGCAGTACTTC.

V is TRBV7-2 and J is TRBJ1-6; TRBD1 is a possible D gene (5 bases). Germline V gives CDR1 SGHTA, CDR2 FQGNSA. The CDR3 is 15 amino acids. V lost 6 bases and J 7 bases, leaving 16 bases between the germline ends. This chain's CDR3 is CASRPTRGANSPLHF. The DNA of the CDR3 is TGTGCCAGCAGACCCACCCGGGGCGCAAATTCACCCCTCCACTTT.

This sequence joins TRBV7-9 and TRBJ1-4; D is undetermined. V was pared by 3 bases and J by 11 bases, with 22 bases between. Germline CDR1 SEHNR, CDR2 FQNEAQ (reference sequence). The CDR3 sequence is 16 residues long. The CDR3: CASSFYGETPNDKLFF. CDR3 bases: TGTGCCAGCAGCTTCTATGGAGAGACCCCGAACGACAAACTGTTTTTT.

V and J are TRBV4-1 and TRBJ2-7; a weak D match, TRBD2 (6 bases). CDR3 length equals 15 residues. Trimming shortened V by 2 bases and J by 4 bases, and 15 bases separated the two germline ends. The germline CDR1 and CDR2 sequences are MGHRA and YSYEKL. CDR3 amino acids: CASSQSPGLQYEQYF. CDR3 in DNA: TGCGCCAGCAGCCAATCACCGGGACTGCAATACGAGCAGTACTTC.